One sample yielded the 24 T cell receptor beta chains listed below, sequenced in a study of cytomegalovirus exposure and HLA in healthy donors (dated by TCRdb to about 2017). The library was generated by the immunoSEQ multiplex PCR assay. For the multiplex PCR, a mixture combining 60 forward primers for TCR Vbeta segments and 13 reverse primers for TCR Jbeta segments was used. The table comes from immuneACCESS by way of TCRdb, which keeps in-frame sequences with V and J called. Part of the clones is missing from these tables; in studies checked, under half for an unresolved V gene and the rest for unknown reasons. In this sample the table shows around 170,000 clones, approximately 78% of which occur a single time. The ten biggest clones cover under 1.5% of the sample. Sequenced: PBMCs. Receptors originate from a male donor in good health and CMV-seronegative.

The gene calls are TRBV30 and TRBJ2-1, with 10 bases that match TRBD2. CDR3 size: 14 residues. Germline V CDR1 and CDR2: GTSNPN, SVGIG (reference sequence). The V and J ends lost 4 bases and 5 bases, in that order; junction bases with no gene match: 5. CDR3 in amino acids: CAWTRGLANNEQFF. In DNA form, the CDR3 reads TGTGCCTGGACCCGGGGACTAGCGAACAATGAGCAGTTCTTC.

V gene TRBV20-1 combines with J gene TRBJ2-3, with TRBD2 as a possible D gene (6 bases). CDR1 DFQATT and CDR2 SNEGSKA come from the germline V gene (reference sequence). The CDR3 length is 11 residues. The V end lost 5 bases, the J end lost 5 bases, and 8 bases lay between the germline ends. The CDR3 nucleotides are TGCAGTGCTCAAGCGGGAGATACGCAGTATTTT. This codes for CSAQAGDTQYF.

The J gene is TRBJ2-3, the V gene TRBV7-6; tentatively, D is TRBD1 (5 bases). CDR1 is SGHVS, CDR2 FNYEAQ, per germline. The CDR3 runs to 13 residues. Trimming stripped 1 base from V and 8 bases from J, with 10 bases between. CDR3 nucleotides: TGTGCCAGCAGCTTAGAAGGGGCCACTACGCAGTATTTT. Residues: CASSLEGATTQYF.

This clone was observed a handful of times. The chain is built from TRBV5-6 and TRBJ2-1; a weak D match, TRBD1 (6 bases). The V end was cut by 4 bases, the J end by 6 bases, with 11 bases between. The CDR3 is 13 amino acids. Germline CDR1 is SGHDT and CDR2 is YYEEEE. In DNA form, the CDR3 reads TGTGCCAGCAGCAAAACAGGGCCCAATGAGCAGTTCTTC. This sequence encodes CASSKTGPNEQFF.

This chain links TRBV7-7 with TRBJ1-5; D uncertain. The V and J ends lost 0 bases and 4 bases respectively, with 10 bases between them. The CDR3 extends over 15 amino acids. CDR1 is SSHAT and CDR2 is FNYEAQ in the germline V gene (reference sequence). The DNA of the CDR3 is TGTGCCAGCAGCTTAGCGAACAGACCTAATCAGCCCCAGCATTTT. Amino acids: CASSLANRPNQPQHF. Variable domain in full (rest from reference TRBV7-7 and TRBJ1-5): GAGVSQSPRYKVTKRGQDVTLRCDPISSHATLYWYQQALGQGPEFLTYFNYEAQPDKSGLPSDRFSAERPEGSISTLTIQRTEQRDSAMYRCASSLANRPNQPQHFGDGTRLSIL.

This chain links TRBV23-1 with TRBJ2-7, with 9 bases lining up with TRBD2. TRBV23-1 is labeled an ORF, and its function is uncertain. CDR3 size: 11 residues. The CDR3 region has the DNA TGCCCCGGCGGGGGGGCACACGAGCAGTACTTC. Encoded protein: CPGGGAHEQYF.

The chain combines TRBV5-1 with TRBJ2-7; 7 bases fit TRBD1. V lost 4 bases to trimming and J lost 5 bases; unmatched junction nucleotides: 9. The CDR3 runs 14 residues. Per the germline V gene, CDR1 is SGHRS and CDR2 is YFSETQ. The CDR3 coding sequence is TGCGCCAGCAGCCAAAGGGACAGTTCGAACGAGCAGTACTTC. Amino acid sequence: CASSQRDSSNEQYF.

The gene calls are TRBV6-1 and TRBJ2-7, with a possible D match to TRBD2 (6 bases). The germline gives CDR1 MNHNS, CDR2 SASEGT. Trimming removed 2 bases from V and 3 bases from J, with 11 bases in between. The length of the CDR3 is 14 residues. The CDR3 region has the DNA TGTGCCAGCAGTGAAAGAGGAGGGTTCTACGAGCAGTACTTC. Protein sequence: CASSERGGFYEQYF.

This clone appeared a few times. This sequence joins TRBV7-9 and TRBJ2-7, with 9 nucleotides matching TRBD1. Losses at the gene ends were 1 base for V and 2 bases for J; bases not matched to a gene: 3. CDR3 length: 15 residues. CDR1 is SEHNR and CDR2 is FQNEAQ in the germline V gene (reference sequence). CDR3 amino acids: CASSLVGQGAYEQYF. The CDR3 bases are TGTGCCAGCAGCTTAGTGGGACAGGGAGCCTACGAGCAGTACTTC. Full variable domain (missing parts from reference TRBV7-9 and TRBJ2-7): DTGVSQNPRHKITKRGQNVTFRCDPISEHNRLYWYRQTLGQGPEFLTYFQNEAQLEKSRLLSDRFSAERPKGSFSTLEIQRTEQGDSAMYLCASSLVGQGAYEQYFGPGTRLTVT.

Worth noting for this clone: The junction departs from germline at one end; a sequencing error may be responsible. The CDR3 sequence: CAISGGQGEAQYF. The CDR3 coding sequence is TGTGCCATCAGTGGGGGACAGGGAGAGGCCCAGTACTTC. The rearrangement joins TRBV10-3 to TRBJ2-5, with TRBD1 matching 9 bases. Germline values: CDR1 ENHRY, CDR2 SYGVKD. The CDR3 has 13 residues.

This chain links TRBV7-9 with TRBJ2-7; TRBD1 aligns across 9 bases. The germline gives CDR1 SEHNR, CDR2 FQNEAQ (reference sequence). This CDR3 has 17 amino acids. V shed 6 bases, J shed 0 bases, and the junction held 12 bases outside the gene matches. CDR3 residues: CASRPSSGTGPSYEQYF. The DNA for the CDR3 is TGTGCCAGCAGACCCTCCTCCGGGACAGGGCCCTCCTACGAGCAGTACTTC.

This clone was recorded a few times. This chain uses TRBV30 with TRBJ1-2; D remains ambiguous. V was cut by 5 bases and J by 4 bases, with 14 bases left in between. CDR3 length: 13 residues. Germline V CDR1 and CDR2: GTSNPN, SVGIG (reference sequence). Here the CDR3 reads CAWRSKGGYGYTF. The CDR3 DNA reads as TGTGCCTGGCGATCTAAAGGAGGCTATGGCTACACCTTC.

The chain has TRBV30 and TRBJ1-4; 7 bases are shared with TRBD1. V lost 5 bases to trimming and J lost 4 bases; unmatched junction nucleotides: 4. CDR1 and CDR2 from the germline V gene are GTSNPN and SVGIG (reference sequence). The CDR3 consists of 13 residues. The CDR3 protein is CAWGTDDNEKLFF. Written as DNA, the CDR3 is TGTGCCTGGGGGACAGACGATAATGAAAAACTGTTTTTT.

The table lists this clone with a few counts. The chain recombines TRBV7-9 with TRBJ2-3; weak D call: TRBD2 (6 bases). Germline CDR1 is SEHNR and CDR2 is FQNEAQ (reference sequence). The CDR3 consists of 12 residues. The V and J ends lost 5 bases and 6 bases respectively, with 9 bases between them. In nucleotides, the CDR3 is TGTGCCAGCAGCGTTACTAGCGATACGCAGTATTTT. Translation: CASSVTSDTQYF.

This clone was recorded a few times. The CDR3 sequence is CASSPPGQGVYNEQFF. CDR3 bases: TGTGCCAGCAGCCCCCCGGGACAGGGTGTCTACAATGAGCAGTTCTTC. The rearrangement links TRBV7-9 to TRBJ2-1; 9 bases are shared with TRBD1. CDR3 length: 16 amino acids. Per the germline V gene, CDR1 is SEHNR and CDR2 is FQNEAQ (reference sequence). V lost 5 bases to trimming and J lost 3 bases; unmatched junction nucleotides: 8. Full variable domain (missing parts from reference TRBV7-9 and TRBJ2-1): DTGVSQNPRHKITKRGQNVTFRCDPISEHNRLYWYRQTLGQGPEFLTYFQNEAQLEKSRLLSDRFSAERPKGSFSTLEIQRTEQGDSAMYLCASSPPGQGVYNEQFFGPGTRLTVL.

The V and J genes are TRBV28 and TRBJ2-5; TRBD1 aligns across 7 bases. The DNA matches TRBJ2-7 better at its end, which makes the J call doubtful. The CDR3 is made up of 15 amino acids. Per germline, CDR1 MDHEN and CDR2 SYDVKM. The CDR3 bases are TGTGCCAGCAGGCCGGGACAGCTAGAGTCCTACGAGCAGTACTTC. It encodes CASRPGQLESYEQYF.

The count of this clone is one. V and J are TRBV28 and TRBJ2-7; 11 bases are a match to TRBD1. The CDR3 length is 15 residues. The J segment lost 4 bases and the V segment lost 6 bases, leaving 8 bases of the junction unmatched. Germline V gene sequence: CDR1 MDHEN, CDR2 SYDVKM. CDR3 protein: CASSRRDRGIYEQYF. CDR3 DNA: TGTGCCAGCAGCCGCCGGGACAGGGGGATTTACGAGCAGTACTTC. The full variable domain, completed using reference TRBV28 and TRBJ2-7, is DVKVTQSSRYLVKRTGEKVFLECVQDMDHENMFWYRQDPGLGLRLIYFSYDVKMKEKGDIPEGYSVSREKKERFSLILESASTNQTSMYLCASSRRDRGIYEQYFGPGTRLTVT.

The genes are TRBV7-2 and TRBJ1-1; D is perhaps TRBD1 (6 bases). The CDR3 totals 13 residues. Germline V CDR1 and CDR2: SGHTA, FQGNSA. V lost 6 bases to trimming and J lost 6 bases, with 14 bases between them. CDR3 loop: CASRPPGQSEAFF. In DNA form, the CDR3 reads TGTGCCAGCAGACCCCCTGGACAGTCTGAAGCTTTCTTT.

This clone was counted only a few times. V is TRBV19 and J is TRBJ1-2; TRBD1 is a possible D gene (6 bases). Trimming took off 3 bases at V and 6 bases at J, with 17 bases between the two ends. Per the germline V gene, CDR1 is LNHDA and CDR2 is SQIVND (reference sequence). CDR3 size: 15 residues. The CDR3 spells CASSMVGGALNGYTF. The CDR3, as DNA: TGTGCCAGTAGTATGGTCGGGGGGGCGCTCAATGGCTACACCTTC.

The chain carries TRBV5-4 and TRBJ1-2; D is possibly TRBD1 (6 bases). Germline lookup yields CDR1 SGHNT and CDR2 YYREEE (reference sequence). The CDR3 has 15 residues. V was clipped by 4 bases and J by 4 bases, with 17 bases between them. The CDR3 DNA sequence: TGTGCCAGCAGCGACGGGGACAATCCTCTCTATGGCTACACCTTC. This gives the protein CASSDGDNPLYGYTF.

This clone was observed a handful of times. The rearrangement joins TRBV7-6 to TRBJ2-7, with TRBD2 as a possible D gene (5 bases). This CDR3 comprises 15 residues. V shed 1 base and J shed 2 bases, with 12 bases lying between them. The germline V gene encodes CDR1 SGHVS and CDR2 FNYEAQ. As DNA, the CDR3 is TGTGCCAGCAGCTTAGGTAGAGGGAGCCCCTACGAGCAGTACTTC. It encodes CASSLGRGSPYEQYF.

This clone was found once. V usage is TRBV19 and J usage is TRBJ2-2; the match to TRBD1 covers 7 bases. Germline CDR1 LNHDA, CDR2 SQIVND (reference sequence). The trim removed 5 bases at V and 0 bases at J, leaving 6 bases unmatched. This CDR3 is 16 amino acids long. CDR3: CASSPQTGPNTGELFF. The CDR3 DNA sequence: TGTGCCAGTAGTCCTCAGACAGGGCCGAACACCGGGGAGCTGTTTTTT.

For the CDR3, the DNA is TGTGCCTGGAGGAGGAGGCTAGCGGACACCGGGGAGCTGTTTTTT. Translation gives CAWRRRLADTGELFF. V is TRBV30 and J is TRBJ2-2; 7 nucleotides agree with TRBD2. Losses at the gene ends were 3 bases for V and 3 bases for J; bases not matched to a gene: 7. Germline loops: CDR1 GTSNPN, CDR2 SVGIG (reference sequence). There are 15 residues in the CDR3. The entire variable domain, with the rest obtained from reference TRBV30 and TRBJ2-2, is as follows: SQTIHQWPATLVQPVGSPLSLECTVEGTSNPNLYWYRQAAGRGLQLLFYSVGIGQISSEVPQNLSASRPQDRQFILSSKKLLLSDSGFYLCAWRRRLADTGELFFGEGSRLTVL.

The chain has TRBV9 and TRBJ1-2, with 7 bases that match TRBD1. Germline V gives CDR1 SGDLS, CDR2 YYNGEE. Losses at the gene ends were 1 base for V and 2 bases for J; bases not matched to a gene: 8. This CDR3 has 16 amino acids. The CDR3 is CASSVTTGQLNYGYTF. In DNA form, the CDR3 reads TGTGCCAGCAGCGTAACTACGGGACAGCTGAACTATGGCTACACCTTC.